The rows below give T cell receptor beta chains drawn from one sample of a study of OX40 agonist ivuxolimab in advanced cancers. The protocol was immunoSEQ multiplex PCR, while the TCRdb copy is restricted to in-frame clones and leaves out a portion. The table records roughly 60,000 clones, around 90% of them present only once. Here the sequenced sample was CD4+ or CD8+ T cells sorted from blood, taken in a trial of the OX40 agonist ivuxolimab. The receptor source for this set is an adult with an advanced solid tumor such as melanoma, head and neck, liver or kidney cancer. Both conserved end residues are part of each CDR3. A D gene is named only where the DNA matches it firmly. Some rows have no size entry. The others give once, few or many, or a class for an expanded clone.

J gene	clone size	D gene	V gene	CDR3 length	CDR3 DNA	CDR3 protein
TRBJ2-7	-	TRBD2	TRBV6-1	15	TGTGCCAGCAGTTCCCTGAGCGGGAGCTTCTACGAGCAGTACTTC	CASSSLSGSFYEQYF
TRBJ1-1	few	TRBD1	TRBV5-1	14	TGCGCCAGCAGCTTGGACAGGGGAGGGACTGAAGCTTTCTTT	CASSLDRGGTEAFF
TRBJ2-1	-	-	TRBV14	16	TGTGCCAGCAGCCAAGAACGGGGGAGCTCCTACAATGAGCAGTTCTTC	CASSQERGSSYNEQFF
TRBJ2-7	-	-	TRBV9	16	TGTGCCAGCAGCGTAGGGTTAGCGACGGGGTCCTACGAGCAGTACTTC	CASSVGLATGSYEQYF
TRBJ1-5	few	-	TRBV30	13	TGTGCCTGGAGTGTAAGAGACAATCAGCCCCAGCATTTT	CAWSVRDNQPQHF
TRBJ2-7	once	-	TRBV5-1	13	TGCGCCAGCAGCTTGGTGCAGGGGAACGAGCAGTACTTC	CASSLVQGNEQYF
TRBJ2-2	-	-	TRBV6-4	14	TGTGCCAGCAGTGCGGAACAGAACACCGGGGAGCTGTTTTTT	CASSAEQNTGELFF
TRBJ2-5	-	-	TRBV18	14	TGTGCCAGCGCCGGGACCAGGGGCCCAGAGACCCAGTACTTC	CASAGTRGPETQYF
TRBJ2-3	-	-	TRBV7-9	16	TGTGCCAGCAGCCCTGGGACCACTCAGATATCAGATACGCAGTATTTT	CASSPGTTQISDTQYF
TRBJ2-3	-	-	TRBV5-1	14	TGCGCCAGCAGCCTCACCACAGGACACGATACGCAGTATTTT	CASSLTTGHDTQYF
TRBJ2-7	-	TRBD2	TRBV7-9	15	TGTGCCAGCAGCCTCTCAGCGGGAGAATGGGACGAGCAGTACTTC	CASSLSAGEWDEQYF
TRBJ2-3	once	TRBD2	TRBV7-6	16	TGTGCCAGCAGCTCGCTAGCGGCCCCCGGGCCAGATACGCAGTATTTT	CASSSLAAPGPDTQYF
TRBJ2-1	-	TRBD2	TRBV2	21	TGTGCCAGCAGTGATGGTAGGACAAGACTAGCGGCTGGGGGTAGGACTAATGAGCAGTTCTTC	CASSDGRTRLAAGGRTNEQFF
TRBJ2-3	-	-	TRBV7-2	13	TGTGCCAGCAGCTTAGTTGATCCAGATACGCAGTATTTT	CASSLVDPDTQYF
TRBJ2-2	-	-	TRBV6-5	14	TGTGCCAGCACCAAACTAGCTCCCACCGGGGAGCTGTTTTTT	CASTKLAPTGELFF
TRBJ1-5	once	-	TRBV6-1	16	TGTGCCAGCAGTGATTACTTCACAAGTAGCAATCAGCCCCAGCATTTT	CASSDYFTSSNQPQHF
TRBJ1-4	-	-	TRBV5-5	14	TGTGCCAGCAGCTTCGGGCAGGGAGGTGAAAAACTGTTTTTT	CASSFGQGGEKLFF
TRBJ2-6	-	-	TRBV30	15	TGTGCCTGGAGTCAGGGAACCTCTGGGGCCAACGTCCTGACTTTC	CAWSQGTSGANVLTF
TRBJ2-2	-	-	TRBV4-1	16	TGCGCCAGCAGCCCTCGTAGCGCCACGAACACCGGGGAGCTGTTTTTT	CASSPRSATNTGELFF
TRBJ2-3	-	-	TRBV15	18	TGTGCCACCAGCAAACCCACCTGGGACTCGCTGAAACTAGATACGCAGTATTTT	CATSKPTWDSLKLDTQYF
TRBJ2-6	-	-	TRBV7-8	15	TGTGCCAGCAGCCAAGGACAGTCTGGGGCCAACGTCCTGACTTTC	CASSQGQSGANVLTF
TRBJ2-7	-	-	TRBV28	11	TGTGCCAGGTTTTACCCGGGCGAGCAGTACTTC	CARFYPGEQYF
TRBJ1-1	-	-	TRBV30	13	TGTGCCTGGGATCCCGGGACCGGCACTGAAGCTTTCTTT	CAWDPGTGTEAFF
TRBJ2-3	-	TRBD2	TRBV9	16	TGTGCCAGCAGCGTAGGAGTAGCGGGGGGGGCAGATACGCAGTATTTT	CASSVGVAGGADTQYF
TRBJ2-5	-	-	TRBV5-1	15	TGCGCCAGCAGCTCCCCCCGTGCGTCAGGAGAGACCCAGTACTTC	CASSSPRASGETQYF
TRBJ2-6	-	TRBD2	TRBV5-1	15	TGCGCCAGCAGCCGCGGGGGGGCTGGGGCCAACGTCCTGACTTTC	CASSRGGAGANVLTF
TRBJ1-1	-	TRBD1	TRBV28	14	TGTGCCAGCAGTAAGGGGACAGGCCACACTGAAGCTTTCTTT	CASSKGTGHTEAFF
TRBJ2-5	-	-	TRBV28	14	TGTGCCAGCAGGCAGATCAGGTTCCAAGAGACCCAGTACTTC	CASRQIRFQETQYF
TRBJ2-4	-	TRBD2	TRBV19	16	TGTGCCAGTAGTTCTTCAGCGGGAGTGGGCAAAAACATTCAGTACTTC	CASSSSAGVGKNIQYF
TRBJ2-2	few	TRBD1	TRBV19	14	TGTGCCAGTAAGAACAGGGGAGACACCGGGGAGCTGTTTTTT	CASKNRGDTGELFF
TRBJ2-1	-	TRBD2	TRBV7-2	13	TGTGCCAGCAGCTCTCGGACTAGCGGGAGGCAGTTCTTC	CASSSRTSGRQFF
TRBJ2-7	-	-	TRBV5-4	12	TGTGCCAGCAGATTTGACAGCTACGAGCAGTACTTC	CASRFDSYEQYF
TRBJ1-5	-	TRBD1	TRBV19	16	TGTGCCAGTAGTATTTCCACTCCAGGGGGCGGGCAGCCCCAGCATTTT	CASSISTPGGGQPQHF
TRBJ2-1	-	TRBD2	TRBV7-2	15	TGTGCCAGCAGCTTAGATTTCTCGGGAGGGCGAGAGCAGTTCTTC	CASSLDFSGGREQFF
TRBJ1-6	-	TRBD1	TRBV5-4	15	TGTGCCAGCAGCTTAACAGGGGGCCGAGGGTCACCCCTCCACTTT	CASSLTGGRGSPLHF
TRBJ2-5	-	TRBD1	TRBV10-3	15	TGTGCCATCAGTGGGGATAGACAGGGTACGGAGACCCAGTACTTC	CAISGDRQGTETQYF
TRBJ1-1	-	-	TRBV21-1	14	TGTGCCAGCAACCTAGACAGGATGAACACTGAAGCTTTCTTT	CASNLDRMNTEAFF
TRBJ2-1	-	TRBD2	TRBV19	17	TGTGCCAGTAGTATCCGGACTAGCGGGAGGTCCTACAATGAGCAGTTCTTC	CASSIRTSGRSYNEQFF
TRBJ2-1	-	TRBD2	TRBV18	16	TGTGCCAGCTCACCACCCAGGACTAGGCCCCGAGATGAGCAGTTCTTC	CASSPPRTRPRDEQFF
TRBJ2-1	-	-	TRBV5-6	13	TGTGCCAGCCAAAAACAGGGAGTGAATGAGCAGTTCTTC	CASQKQGVNEQFF
TRBJ2-7	once	TRBD2	TRBV6-1	15	TGTGCCAGCAACGCTAGGACTAGCGCATCCTACGAGCAGTACTTC	CASNARTSASYEQYF
TRBJ2-1	-	TRBD2	TRBV2	17	TGTGCCAGCAGTGAGACCGGGACTAGCGGCTCCTACAATGAGCAGTTCTTC	CASSETGTSGSYNEQFF
TRBJ2-7	-	-	TRBV5-4	16	TGTGCCAGCAGCTTGGCCGGGGCTAGCTCAACCTACGAGCAGTACTTC	CASSLAGASSTYEQYF